These T cell receptor beta chains were read from a single sample in a study of T-cell reconstitution after alpha-beta-depleted transplantation in children. MiXCR, applied by TCRdb to the PCR reads, yields one record per CDR3 protein. The sample consists of fewer than 700,000 distinct CDR3 sequences, around 13% of them appearing once. Sequences were derived from PBMCs, mostly from graft donor cells, sampled 360 days after TCRalphabeta/CD19-depleted stem cell transplant. Receptors were obtained from a male patient between 5 and 17 years old who had a stem cell transplant for acute myeloid leukemia, so the T cells may come from the graft donor. Each CDR3 is given with its conserved first and last residue. A D gene is named only where the DNA matches it firmly. Only part of the rows carry a size: once, few, many, or a class if the clone is expanded.

many,.,TRBJ2-7,TRBV7-9,CASSLGPTRFLYEQYF,TGTGCCAGCAGCTTAGGGCCGACTAGATTTCTCTACGAGCAGTACTTC
few,.,TRBJ1-3,TRBV12-3/TRBV12-4,CASRWPFASGNTIYF,TGTGCCAGCAGATGGCCATTCGCCTCTGGAAACACCATATATTTT
.,.,TRBJ2-4,TRBV7-9,CASSLGTTKNIQYF,TGTGCCAGCAGCTTAGGGACAACCAAAAACATTCAGTACTTC
few,TRBD2,TRBJ2-7,TRBV29-1,CSVGWGLVLHGDEQYF,TGCAGCGTCGGTTGGGGACTAGTCTTGCACGGGGACGAGCAGTACTTC
.,.,TRBJ2-7,TRBV7-2,CASSLGSRGWGKQQYF,TGTGCCAGCAGCTTAGGTTCCCGGGGGTGGGGAAAACAGCAGTACTTC
few,.,TRBJ2-5,TRBV3-1,CASSQSAEVPQETQYF,TGTGCCAGCAGCCAGTCAGCGGAGGTTCCCCAAGAGACCCAGTACTTC
few,TRBD2,TRBJ2-1,TRBV12-3/TRBV12-4,CASRVSGIEQFF,TGTGCCAGCAGAGTGAGCGGGATCGAGCAGTTCTTC
.,.,TRBJ1-3,TRBV20-1,CSARGYLYSGNTIYF,TGCAGTGCCAGAGGATATCTTTACTCTGGAAACACCATATATTTT
many,.,TRBJ2-7,TRBV18,CASSPHLSYEQYF,TGTGCCAGCTCACCACACCTTTCCTACGAGCAGTACTTC
.,.,TRBJ1-1,TRBV18,CASSPPRGLWNTEAFF,TGTGCCAGCTCCCCCCCCAGGGGACTATGGAACACTGAAGCTTTCTTT
many,TRBD2,TRBJ2-1,TRBV12-3/TRBV12-4,CASRLSSGGYNEQFF,TGTGCCAGCAGACTTTCTAGCGGGGGATACAATGAGCAGTTCTTC
few,TRBD2,TRBJ2-7,TRBV12-3/TRBV12-4,CASSPSSGKQHMEQYF,TGTGCCAGCAGTCCTAGTAGCGGGAAACAACATATGGAGCAGTACTTC
many,.,TRBJ2-1,TRBV6-2/TRBV6-3,CASLWGNEQFF,TGTGCCAGCCTCTGGGGAAATGAGCAGTTCTTC
.,.,TRBJ2-5,TRBV6-5,CASSYGPPVQETQYF,TGTGCCAGCAGTTACGGGCCACCGGTGCAAGAGACCCAGTACTTC
few,.,TRBJ2-5,TRBV7-8,CASSLVRGMAQETQYF,TGTGCCAGCAGCTTAGTTCGGGGAATGGCCCAAGAGACCCAGTACTTC
.,.,TRBJ1-5,TRBV5-5,CASSQVGGGISPQHF,TGTGCCAGCAGCCAGGTAGGGGGTGGTATCAGCCCCCAGCATTTT
.,TRBD1,TRBJ2-1,TRBV7-2,CASSIGTGWDNEQFF,TGTGCCAGCAGCATCGGGACAGGGTGGGACAATGAGCAGTTCTTC
few,.,TRBJ2-1,TRBV12-3/TRBV12-4,CASSWRERGQQYNEQFF,TGTGCCAGCAGTTGGAGGGAGCGTGGACAGCAATACAATGAGCAGTTCTTC
few,TRBD1,TRBJ1-5,TRBV18,CASSSTGTGINQPQHF,TGTGCCAGCTCATCCACCGGGACAGGGATCAATCAGCCCCAGCATTTT
.,.,TRBJ2-5,TRBV27,CASNLFTGSRETQYF,TGTGCCAGCAACCTTTTCACAGGGTCCCGGGAGACCCAGTACTTC